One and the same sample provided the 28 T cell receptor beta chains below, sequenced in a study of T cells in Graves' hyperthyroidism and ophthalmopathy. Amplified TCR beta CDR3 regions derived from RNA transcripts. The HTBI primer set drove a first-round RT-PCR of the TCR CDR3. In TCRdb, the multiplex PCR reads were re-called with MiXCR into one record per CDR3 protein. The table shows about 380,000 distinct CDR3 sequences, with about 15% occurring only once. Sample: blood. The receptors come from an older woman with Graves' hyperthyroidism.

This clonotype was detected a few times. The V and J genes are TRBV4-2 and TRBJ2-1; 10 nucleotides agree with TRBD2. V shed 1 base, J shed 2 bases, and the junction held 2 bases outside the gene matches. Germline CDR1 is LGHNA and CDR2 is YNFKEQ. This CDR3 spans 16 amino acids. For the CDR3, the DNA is TGTGCCAGCAGCCAAGTAGCGGGAGGACCCTACAATGAGCAGTTCTTC. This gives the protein CASSQVAGGPYNEQFF.

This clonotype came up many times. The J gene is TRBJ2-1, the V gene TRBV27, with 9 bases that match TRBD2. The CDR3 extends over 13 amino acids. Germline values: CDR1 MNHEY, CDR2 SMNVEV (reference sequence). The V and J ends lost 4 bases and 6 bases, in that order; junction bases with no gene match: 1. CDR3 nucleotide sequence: TGTGCCAGCAGTTCGACTAGCGGCAATGAGCAGTTCTTC. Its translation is CASSSTSGNEQFF.

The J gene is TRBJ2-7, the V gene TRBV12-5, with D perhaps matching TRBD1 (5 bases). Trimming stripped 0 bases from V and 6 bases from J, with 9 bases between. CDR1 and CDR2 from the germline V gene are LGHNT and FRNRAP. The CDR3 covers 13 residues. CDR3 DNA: TGTGCTAGTGGTTTGGTACCCGACAGCGAGCAGTACTTC. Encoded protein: CASGLVPDSEQYF.

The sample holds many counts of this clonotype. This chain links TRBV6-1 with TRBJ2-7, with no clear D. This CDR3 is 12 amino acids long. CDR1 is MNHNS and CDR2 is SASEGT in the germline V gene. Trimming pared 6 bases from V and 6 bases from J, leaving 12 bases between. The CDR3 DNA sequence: TGTGCCAGCAGACGGGTTGGGCTCGAGCAGTACTTC. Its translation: CASRRVGLEQYF.

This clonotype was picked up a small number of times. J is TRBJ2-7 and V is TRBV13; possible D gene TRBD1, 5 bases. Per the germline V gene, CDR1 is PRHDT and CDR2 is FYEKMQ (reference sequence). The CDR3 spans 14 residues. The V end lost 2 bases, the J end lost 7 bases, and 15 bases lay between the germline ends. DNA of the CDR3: TGTGCCAGCAGCTTACAGGGAACATCGGGTGAGCAGTACTTC. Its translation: CASSLQGTSGEQYF.

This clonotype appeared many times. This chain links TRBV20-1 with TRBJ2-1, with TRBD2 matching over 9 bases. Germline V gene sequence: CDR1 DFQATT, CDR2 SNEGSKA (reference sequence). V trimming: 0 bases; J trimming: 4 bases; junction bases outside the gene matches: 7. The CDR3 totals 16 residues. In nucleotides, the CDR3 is TGCAGTGCTAGAGATCTATGGGCGGGAGGGTACAATGAGCAGTTCTTC. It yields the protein CSARDLWAGGYNEQFF.

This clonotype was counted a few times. The CDR3 DNA follows: TGTGCCATCAGTAAACTAGAAGTTTACGAGCAGTACTTC. Translated, it gives CAISKLEVYEQYF. This chain uses TRBV10-3 with TRBJ2-7, with a possible D match to TRBD2 (5 bases). Per the germline V gene, CDR1 is ENHRY and CDR2 is SYGVKD. The ends were cut back, 5 bases at V and 4 bases at J, with 12 bases in the middle. The CDR3 runs to 13 residues.

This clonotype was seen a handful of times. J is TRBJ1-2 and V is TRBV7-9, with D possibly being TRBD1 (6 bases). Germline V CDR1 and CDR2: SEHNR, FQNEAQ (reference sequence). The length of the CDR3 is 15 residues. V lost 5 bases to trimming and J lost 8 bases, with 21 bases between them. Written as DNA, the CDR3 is TGTGCCAGCAGCCCACAAGGGACAAATAGCGGGGGCTACACCTTC. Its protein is CASSPQGTNSGGYTF.

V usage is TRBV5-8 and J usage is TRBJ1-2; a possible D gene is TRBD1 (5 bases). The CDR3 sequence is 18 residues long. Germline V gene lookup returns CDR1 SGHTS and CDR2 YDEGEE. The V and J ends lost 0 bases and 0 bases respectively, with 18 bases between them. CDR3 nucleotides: TGTGCCAGCAGCTTGGCACGGGGATTGGACACCTCTAACTATGGCTACACCTTC. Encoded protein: CASSLARGLDTSNYGYTF.

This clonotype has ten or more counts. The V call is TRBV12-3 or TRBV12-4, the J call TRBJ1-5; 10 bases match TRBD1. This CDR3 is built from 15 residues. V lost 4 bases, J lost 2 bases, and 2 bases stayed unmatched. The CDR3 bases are TGTGCCAGCAGTTGGGGGACAGGGGGCAATCAGCCCCAGCATTTT. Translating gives CASSWGTGGNQPQHF.

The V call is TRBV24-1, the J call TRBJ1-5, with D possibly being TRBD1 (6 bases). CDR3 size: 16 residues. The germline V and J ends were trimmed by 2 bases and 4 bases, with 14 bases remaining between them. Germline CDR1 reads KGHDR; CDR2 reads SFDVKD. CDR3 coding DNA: TGTGCCACCAGTGATTCGGGGGGGCCCCTTAATCAGCCCCAGCATTTT. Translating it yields CATSDSGGPLNQPQHF.

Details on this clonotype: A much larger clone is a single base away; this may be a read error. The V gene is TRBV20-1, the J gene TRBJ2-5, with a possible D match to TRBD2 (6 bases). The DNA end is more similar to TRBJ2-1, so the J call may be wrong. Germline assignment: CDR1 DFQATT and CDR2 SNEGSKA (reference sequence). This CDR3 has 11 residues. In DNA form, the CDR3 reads TGCAGTGCGACAGCGGGCGAGACCCAGTTCTTC. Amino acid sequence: CSATAGETQFF.

The CDR3 loop is CSVYYAEAFF. In nucleotides, the CDR3 is TGCAGCGTTTATTACGCTGAAGCTTTCTTT. The rearrangement uses TRBV29-1 and TRBJ1-1; D unresolved. This CDR3 contains 10 residues. Germline CDR1 is SQVTM and CDR2 is ANQGSEA. Trimming took 5 bases from V and 6 from J, leaving 7 bases between them.

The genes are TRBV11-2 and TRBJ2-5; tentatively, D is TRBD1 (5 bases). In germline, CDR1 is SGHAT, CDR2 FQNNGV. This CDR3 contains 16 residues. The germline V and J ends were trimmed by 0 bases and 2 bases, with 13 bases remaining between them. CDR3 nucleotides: TGTGCCAGCAGCTTAGACCCAGGGCGAGATCAAGAGACCCAGTACTTC. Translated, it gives CASSLDPGRDQETQYF.

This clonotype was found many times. The CDR3 here is CASSPGPSGDYEQYF. CDR3 coding DNA: TGTGCCAGCAGTCCCGGGCCTAGCGGGGACTACGAGCAGTACTTC. The rearrangement uses TRBV28 and TRBJ2-7, with 9 positions matching TRBD2. With 5 bases clipped from V and 3 bases from J, the junction kept 8 bases outside the gene matches. The CDR3 spans 15 residues. Per germline, CDR1 MDHEN and CDR2 SYDVKM.

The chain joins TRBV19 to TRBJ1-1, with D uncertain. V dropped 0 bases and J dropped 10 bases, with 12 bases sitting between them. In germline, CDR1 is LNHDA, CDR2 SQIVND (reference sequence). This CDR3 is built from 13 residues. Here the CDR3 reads CASSIDRALRAFF. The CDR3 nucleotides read TGTGCCAGTAGTATAGATCGGGCATTGAGAGCTTTCTTT. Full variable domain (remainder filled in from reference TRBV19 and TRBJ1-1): DGGITQSPKYLFRKEGQNVTLSCEQNLNHDAMYWYRQDPGQGLRLIYYSQIVNDFQKGDIAEGYSVSREKKESFPLTVTSAQKNPTAFYLCASSIDRALRAFFGQGTRLTVV.

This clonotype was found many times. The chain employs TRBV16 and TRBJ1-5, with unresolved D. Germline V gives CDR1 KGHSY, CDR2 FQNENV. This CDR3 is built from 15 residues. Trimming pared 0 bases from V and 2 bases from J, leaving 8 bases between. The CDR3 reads CASSQSGVGNQPQHF. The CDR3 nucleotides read TGTGCCAGCAGCCAATCGGGCGTTGGCAATCAGCCCCAGCATTTT.

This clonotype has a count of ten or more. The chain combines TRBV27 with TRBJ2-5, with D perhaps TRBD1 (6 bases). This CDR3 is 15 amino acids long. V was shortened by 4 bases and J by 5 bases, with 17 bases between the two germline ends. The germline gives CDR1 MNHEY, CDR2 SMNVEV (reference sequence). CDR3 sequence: CASSSLTGLVETQYF. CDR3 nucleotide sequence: TGTGCCAGCAGTTCCCTTACAGGGCTTGTCGAGACCCAGTACTTC.

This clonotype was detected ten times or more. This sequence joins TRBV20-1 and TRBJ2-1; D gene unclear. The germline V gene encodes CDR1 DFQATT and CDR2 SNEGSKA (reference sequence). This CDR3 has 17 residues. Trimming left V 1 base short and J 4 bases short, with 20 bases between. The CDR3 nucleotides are TGCAGTGCTAGAGGCCTGCCGGGCAGGCCCCCTTACAATGAGCAGTTCTTC. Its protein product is CSARGLPGRPPYNEQFF.

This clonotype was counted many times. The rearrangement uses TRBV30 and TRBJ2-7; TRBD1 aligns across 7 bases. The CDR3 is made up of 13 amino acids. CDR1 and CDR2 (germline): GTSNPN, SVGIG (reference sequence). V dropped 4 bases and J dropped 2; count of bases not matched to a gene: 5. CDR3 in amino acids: CAWTRDRPYEQYF. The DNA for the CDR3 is TGTGCCTGGACCAGGGACAGACCCTACGAGCAGTACTTC.

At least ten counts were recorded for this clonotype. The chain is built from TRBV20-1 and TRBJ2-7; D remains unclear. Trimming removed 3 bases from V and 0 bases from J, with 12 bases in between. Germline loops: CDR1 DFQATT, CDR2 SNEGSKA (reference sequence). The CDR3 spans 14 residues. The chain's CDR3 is CSARGLVSSYEQYF. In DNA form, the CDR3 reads TGCAGTGCTAGGGGGTTAGTTAGCTCCTACGAGCAGTACTTC.

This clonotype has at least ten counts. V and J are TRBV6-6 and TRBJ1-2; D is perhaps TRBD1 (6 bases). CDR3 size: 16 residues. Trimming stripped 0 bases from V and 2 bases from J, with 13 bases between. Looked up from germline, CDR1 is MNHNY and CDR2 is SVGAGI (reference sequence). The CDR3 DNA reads TGTGCCAGCAGTTACTCGAAGGCGGGACAAAACTATGGCTACACCTTC. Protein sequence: CASSYSKAGQNYGYTF.

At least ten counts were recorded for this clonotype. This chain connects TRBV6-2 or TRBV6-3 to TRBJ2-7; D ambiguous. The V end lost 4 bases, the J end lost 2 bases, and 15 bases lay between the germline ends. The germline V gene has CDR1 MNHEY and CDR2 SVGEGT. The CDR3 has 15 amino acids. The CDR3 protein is CASSSYLGSTYEQYF. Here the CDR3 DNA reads TGTGCCAGCAGTTCCTATTTGGGGTCAACCTACGAGCAGTACTTC.

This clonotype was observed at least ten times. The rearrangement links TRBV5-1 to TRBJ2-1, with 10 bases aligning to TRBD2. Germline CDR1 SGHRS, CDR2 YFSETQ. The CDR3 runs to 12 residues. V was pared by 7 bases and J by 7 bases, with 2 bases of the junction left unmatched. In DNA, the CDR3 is TGCGCCAGCCAGCGGGAGGGTAATGAGCAGTTCTTC. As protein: CASQREGNEQFF.

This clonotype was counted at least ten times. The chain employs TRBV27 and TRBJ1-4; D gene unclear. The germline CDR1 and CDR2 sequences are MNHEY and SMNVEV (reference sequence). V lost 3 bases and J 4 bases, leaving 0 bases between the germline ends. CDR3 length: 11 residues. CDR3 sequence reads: CASSFNEKLFF. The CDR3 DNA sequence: TGTGCCAGCAGTTTTAATGAAAAACTGTTTTTT. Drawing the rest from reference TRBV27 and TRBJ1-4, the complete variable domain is EAQVTQNPRYLITVTGKKLTVTCSQNMNHEYMSWYRQDPGLGLRQIYYSMNVEVTDKGDVPEGYKVSRKEKRNFPLILESPSPNQTSLYFCASSFNEKLFFGSGTQLSVL.

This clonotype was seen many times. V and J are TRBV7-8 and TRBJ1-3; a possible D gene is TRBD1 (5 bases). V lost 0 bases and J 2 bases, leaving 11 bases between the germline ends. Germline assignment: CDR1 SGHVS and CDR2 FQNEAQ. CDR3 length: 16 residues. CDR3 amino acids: CASSLAKGWAGNTIYF. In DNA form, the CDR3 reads TGTGCCAGCAGCTTAGCCAAGGGGTGGGCTGGAAACACCATATATTTT.

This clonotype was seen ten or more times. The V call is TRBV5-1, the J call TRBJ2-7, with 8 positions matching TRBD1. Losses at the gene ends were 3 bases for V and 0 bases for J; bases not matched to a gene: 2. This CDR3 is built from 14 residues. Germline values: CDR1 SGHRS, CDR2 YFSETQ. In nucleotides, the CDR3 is TGCGCCAGCAGCTCGACAGGGGTCTCCTACGAGCAGTACTTC. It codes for CASSSTGVSYEQYF. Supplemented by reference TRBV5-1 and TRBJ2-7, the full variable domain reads KAGVTQTPRYLIKTRGQQVTLSCSPISGHRSVSWYQQTPGQGLQFLFEYFSETQRNKGNFPGRFSGRQFSNSRSEMNVSTLELGDSALYLCASSSTGVSYEQYFGPGTRLTVT.

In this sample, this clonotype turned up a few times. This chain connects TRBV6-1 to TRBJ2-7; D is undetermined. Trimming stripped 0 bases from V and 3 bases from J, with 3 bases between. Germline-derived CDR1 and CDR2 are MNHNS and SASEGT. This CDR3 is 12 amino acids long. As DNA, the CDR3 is TGTGCCAGCAGTGAAGCGTTCTACGAGCAGTACTTC. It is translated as CASSEAFYEQYF.